This T cell receptor (beta chain) is from a study of shared clonotypes between healthy human individuals. Data came from immunoSEQ multiplex PCR; TCRdb stores just in-frame clones and leaves some out. The sample has about half a million clones, roughly 80% seen once. CDR1 MGHRA and CDR2 YSYEKL come from the germline V gene. There are 16 residues in the CDR3. On this clone: The junction departs from the called germline gene at one end, perhaps through a read error.

The chain has TRBV4-1 and TRBJ2-3, with 11 positions matching TRBD2. Sequencing was done on a sample of PBMCs. The source is a woman aged 35 to 49 in good health. Some clones in this sample may be carry-over from other donors' samples. DNA for the CDR3: TGTGCCAGCAGCGCCCGTCTAGCGGGAGGAGGAGATACGCAGTATTTT. It codes for CASSARLAGGGDTQYF.